This T cell receptor beta chain stems from a study of blood T cell repertoires in COVID-19. Per the original methods: From reference gene primer amplification, estimates of nucleated cell counts were derived. Assay used: immunoSEQ multiplex PCR; TCRdb lists only in-frame clones, some missing. Clone size and V and J calls were adopted from that table, with D and trimming inferred from the DNA. The data show some 150,000 clones, roughly nine tenths seen once. The CDR3 is 15 residues long. CDR1 LNHDA and CDR2 SQIVND come from the germline V gene (reference sequence). V trimming: 9 bases; J trimming: 5 bases; junction bases outside the gene matches: 11.

This sequence originates from a woman in her seventies with acute or convalescent COVID-19. J is TRBJ1-5 and V is TRBV19; TRBD1 aligns across 9 bases. Sequencing was carried out using peripheral blood. The CDR3, as DNA: TGTGCCAGCTGGGGCGGGACAGGGATCGATCAGCCCCAGCATTTT. Amino acids: CASWGGTGIDQPQHF. The whole variable domain, filled in from reference TRBV19 and TRBJ1-5, reads DGGITQSPKYLFRKEGQNVTLSCEQNLNHDAMYWYRQDPGQGLRLIYYSQIVNDFQKGDIAEGYSVSREKKESFPLTVTSAQKNPTAFYLCASWGGTGIDQPQHFGDGTRLSIL.